This passage covers 2 T cell receptor beta chains from one sample sequenced in a study of T cells in localized non-small cell lung cancer. Only in-frame clones appear in the TCRdb table, and some are missing; sequencing was by immunoSEQ multiplex PCR. The sample lists more than 50,000 clones, around four fifths occurring once. The specimen was peripheral blood, collected before any cancer treatment. These receptors all stem from a female donor over 55 with stage II squamous cell lung carcinoma.

J is TRBJ2-1 and V is TRBV4-2; 13 nucleotides match TRBD2. Germline lookup yields CDR1 LGHNA and CDR2 YNFKEQ. This CDR3 has 18 amino acids. The V gene end was trimmed by 4 bases and the J gene end by 3 bases; junction bases not matched to a gene: 9. For the CDR3, the DNA is TGTGCCAGCAGCCCTTCAAGGACTAGCGGGGGTTACTACAATGAGCAGTTCTTC. The encoded protein is CASSPSRTSGGYYNEQFF.

V gene TRBV6-1 combines with J gene TRBJ2-3, with 7 bases identical to TRBD1. The CDR3 contains 17 residues. Trimming at V came to 0 bases and at J to 1 base, leaving 7 bases not matched to a gene. Germline-derived CDR1 and CDR2 are MNHNS and SASEGT. CDR3 coding DNA: TGTGCCAGCAGTGAAGCGTCAGGGGGACCCCGCACAGATACGCAGTATTTT. Encoded protein: CASSEASGGPRTDTQYF.